This TCR beta chain was identified during a study of T cells in Graves' hyperthyroidism and ophthalmopathy. Findings of the study overall: Also found in blood were most expanded thyroid clonotypes above 0.001.

Ophthalmopathy patients had Clinical Activity Score at least 3, NOSPECS grade at least 4, duration under 3 months. Patients having uncontrolled infection, another autoimmune disease, pregnancy or lactation were not included. This clonotype has just a few counts. Its antigen remains unidentified. Amplified TCR beta CDR3 regions derived from RNA transcripts. The TCR CDR3 first-round RT-PCR relied on the HTBI primer set. Each CDR3 protein gets one entry after TCRdb re-called the multiplex PCR reads with MiXCR. The sample carries 350,000 to 450,000 distinct CDR3 sequences, 11% to 15% recorded once. The sequence was collected from a man between 45 and 60 years old with Graves' ophthalmopathy. Sequences were obtained from blood.

CDR3 DNA: TGTGCCACCAGTGATAGACAGGGGGCACGGCCCCAGCATTTT. Its translation is CATSDRQGARPQHF. J is TRBJ1-5 and V is TRBV24-1; 10 bases are shared with TRBD1. The CDR3 is made up of 14 amino acids. Germline loops: CDR1 KGHDR, CDR2 SFDVKD. Trimming removed 3 bases from V and 9 bases from J; junction bases left unmatched: 4.